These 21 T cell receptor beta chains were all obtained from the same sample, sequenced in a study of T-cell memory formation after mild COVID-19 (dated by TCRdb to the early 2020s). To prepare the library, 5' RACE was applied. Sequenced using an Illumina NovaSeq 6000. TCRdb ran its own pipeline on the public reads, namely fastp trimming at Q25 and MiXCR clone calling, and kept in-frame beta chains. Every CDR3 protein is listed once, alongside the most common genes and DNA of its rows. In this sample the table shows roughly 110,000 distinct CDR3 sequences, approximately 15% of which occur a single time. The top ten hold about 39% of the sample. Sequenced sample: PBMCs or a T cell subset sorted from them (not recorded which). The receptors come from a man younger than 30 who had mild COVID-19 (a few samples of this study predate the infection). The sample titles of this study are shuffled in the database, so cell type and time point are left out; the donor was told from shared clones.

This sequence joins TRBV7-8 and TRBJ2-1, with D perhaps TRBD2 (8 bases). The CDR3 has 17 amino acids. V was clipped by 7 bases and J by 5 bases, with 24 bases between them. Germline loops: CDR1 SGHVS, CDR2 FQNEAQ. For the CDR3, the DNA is TGTGCCAGCAACGACAGGGCGGGGGGCCTATATAACAATGAGCAGTTCTTC. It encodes CASNDRAGGLYNNEQFF.

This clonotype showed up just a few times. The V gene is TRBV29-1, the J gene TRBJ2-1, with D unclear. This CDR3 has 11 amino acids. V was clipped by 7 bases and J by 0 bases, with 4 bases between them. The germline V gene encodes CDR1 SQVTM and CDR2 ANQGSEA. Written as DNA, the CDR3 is TGCAGCGCCGTCTCCTACAATGAGCAGTTCTTC. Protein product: CSAVSYNEQFF.

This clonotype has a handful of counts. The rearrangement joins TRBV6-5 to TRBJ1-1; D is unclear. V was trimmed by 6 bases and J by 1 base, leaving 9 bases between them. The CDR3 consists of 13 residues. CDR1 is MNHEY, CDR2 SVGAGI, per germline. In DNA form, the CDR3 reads TGTGCCAGCAGCTTAGGATCGAACACTGAAGCTTTCTTT. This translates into CASSLGSNTEAFF.

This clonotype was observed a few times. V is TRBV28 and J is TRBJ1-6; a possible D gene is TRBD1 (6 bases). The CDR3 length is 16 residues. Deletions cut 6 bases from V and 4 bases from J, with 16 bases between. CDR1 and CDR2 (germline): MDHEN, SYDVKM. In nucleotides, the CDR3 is TGTGCCAGCAGCGGGATCGGACAGCTGTATAATTCACCCCTCCACTTT. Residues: CASSGIGQLYNSPLHF.

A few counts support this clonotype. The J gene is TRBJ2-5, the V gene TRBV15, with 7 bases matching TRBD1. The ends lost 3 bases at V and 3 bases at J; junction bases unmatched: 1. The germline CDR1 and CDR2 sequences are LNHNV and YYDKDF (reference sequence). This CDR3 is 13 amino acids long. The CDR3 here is CATSSDREETQYF. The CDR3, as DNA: TGTGCCACCAGCAGCGACAGGGAAGAGACCCAGTACTTC.

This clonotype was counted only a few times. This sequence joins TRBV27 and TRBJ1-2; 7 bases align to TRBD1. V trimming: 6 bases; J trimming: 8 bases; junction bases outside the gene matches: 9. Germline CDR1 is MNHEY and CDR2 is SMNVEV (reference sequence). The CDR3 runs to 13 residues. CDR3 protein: CASRPYRGEGYTF. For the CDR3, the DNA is TGTGCCAGCAGACCCTACAGGGGAGAAGGCTACACCTTC.

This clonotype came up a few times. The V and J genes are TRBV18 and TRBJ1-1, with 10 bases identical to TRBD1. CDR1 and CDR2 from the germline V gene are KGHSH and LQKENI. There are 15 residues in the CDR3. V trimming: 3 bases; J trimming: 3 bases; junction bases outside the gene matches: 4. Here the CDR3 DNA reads TGTGCCAGCTCACCCTGGGACAGGGGCCACACTGAAGCTTTCTTT. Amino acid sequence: CASSPWDRGHTEAFF.

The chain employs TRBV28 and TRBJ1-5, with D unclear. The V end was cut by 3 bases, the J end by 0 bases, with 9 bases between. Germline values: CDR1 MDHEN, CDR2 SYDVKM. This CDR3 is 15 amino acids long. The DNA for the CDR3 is TGTGCCAGCAGTTTGGAGTTTTATAGCAATCAGCCCCAGCATTTT. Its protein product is CASSLEFYSNQPQHF.

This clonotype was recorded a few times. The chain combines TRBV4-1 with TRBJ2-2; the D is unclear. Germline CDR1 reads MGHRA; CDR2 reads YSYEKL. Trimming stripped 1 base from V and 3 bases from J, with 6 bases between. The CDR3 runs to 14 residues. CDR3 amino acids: CASSQALDTGELFF. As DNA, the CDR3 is TGCGCCAGCAGCCAAGCATTGGACACCGGGGAGCTGTTTTTT.

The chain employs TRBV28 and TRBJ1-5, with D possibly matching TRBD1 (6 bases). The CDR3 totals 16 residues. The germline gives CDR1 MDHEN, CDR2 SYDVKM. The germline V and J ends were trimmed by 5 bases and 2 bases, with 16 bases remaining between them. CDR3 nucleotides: TGTGCCAGCAGTACTAGCGGGGGCTCCGGCAATCAGCCCCAGCATTTT. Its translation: CASSTSGGSGNQPQHF.

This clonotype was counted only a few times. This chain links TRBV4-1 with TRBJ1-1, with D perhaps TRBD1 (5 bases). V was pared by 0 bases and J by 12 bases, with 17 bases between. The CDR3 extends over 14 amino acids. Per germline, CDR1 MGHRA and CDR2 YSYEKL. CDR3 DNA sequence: TGCGCCAGCAGCCAAGACGTTTCAGGGATCAAGTCTTTCTTT. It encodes CASSQDVSGIKSFF.

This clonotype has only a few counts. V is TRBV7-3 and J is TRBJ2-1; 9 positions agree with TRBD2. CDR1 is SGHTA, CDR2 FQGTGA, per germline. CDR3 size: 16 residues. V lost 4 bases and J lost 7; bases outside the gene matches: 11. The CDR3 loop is CASSSRGASGMNEQFF. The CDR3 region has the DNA TGTGCCAGCAGCTCCCGGGGGGCTAGCGGGATGAATGAGCAGTTCTTC.

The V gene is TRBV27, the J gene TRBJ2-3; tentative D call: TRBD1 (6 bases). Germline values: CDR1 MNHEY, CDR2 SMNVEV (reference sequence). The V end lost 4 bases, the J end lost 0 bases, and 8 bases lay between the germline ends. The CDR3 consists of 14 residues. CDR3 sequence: CASSWTVSTDTQYF. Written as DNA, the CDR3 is TGTGCCAGCAGTTGGACAGTTAGCACAGATACGCAGTATTTT.

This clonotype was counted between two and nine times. The CDR3 region is CASSFLTGGELFF. The DNA for the CDR3 is TGTGCCAGCAGCTTTCTGACGGGCGGGGAGCTGTTTTTT. The chain recombines TRBV7-9 with TRBJ2-2; D remains ambiguous. The CDR3 sequence is 13 residues long. Trimming took off 3 bases at V and 7 bases at J, with 9 bases between the two ends. Per the germline V gene, CDR1 is SEHNR and CDR2 is FQNEAQ (reference sequence). Based on the CDR3 plus reference TRBV7-9 and TRBJ2-2, the full variable domain is DTGVSQNPRHKITKRGQNVTFRCDPISEHNRLYWYRQTLGQGPEFLTYFQNEAQLEKSRLLSDRFSAERPKGSFSTLEIQRTEQGDSAMYLCASSFLTGGELFFGEGSRLTVL.

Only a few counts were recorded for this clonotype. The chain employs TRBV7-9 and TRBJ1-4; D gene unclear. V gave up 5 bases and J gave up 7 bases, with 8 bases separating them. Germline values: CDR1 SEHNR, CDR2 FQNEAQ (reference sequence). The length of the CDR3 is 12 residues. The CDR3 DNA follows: TGTGCCAGCAGCGCTATTAGTGAAAAACTGTTTTTT. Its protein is CASSAISEKLFF.

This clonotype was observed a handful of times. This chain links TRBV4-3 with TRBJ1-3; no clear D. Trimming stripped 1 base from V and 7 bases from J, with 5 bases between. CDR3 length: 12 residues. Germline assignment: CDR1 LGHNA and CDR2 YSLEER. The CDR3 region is CASSQGSNTIYF. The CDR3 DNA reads TGCGCCAGCAGCCAAGGCTCGAACACCATATATTTT.

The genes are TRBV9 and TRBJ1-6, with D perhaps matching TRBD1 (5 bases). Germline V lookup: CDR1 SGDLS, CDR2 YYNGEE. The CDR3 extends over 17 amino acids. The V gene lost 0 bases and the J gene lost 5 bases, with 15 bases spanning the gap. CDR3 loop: CASSVAPRQGNNSPLHF. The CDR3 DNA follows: TGTGCCAGCAGCGTAGCCCCGAGGCAGGGAAATAATTCACCCCTCCACTTT.

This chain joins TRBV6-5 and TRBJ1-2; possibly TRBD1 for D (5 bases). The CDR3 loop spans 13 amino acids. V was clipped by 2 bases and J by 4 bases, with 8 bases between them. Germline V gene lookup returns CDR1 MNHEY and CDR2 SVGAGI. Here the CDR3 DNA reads TGTGCCAGCAGTTACCCGGGGGGCTATGGCTACACCTTC. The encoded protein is CASSYPGGYGYTF.

The CDR3 loop reads CASTRGTEAFF. The CDR3 coding sequence is TGCGCCAGCACCCGGGGCACTGAAGCTTTCTTT. The chain employs TRBV5-1 and TRBJ1-1; D not certain. Trimming took off 6 bases at V and 4 bases at J, with 7 bases between the two ends. CDR3 length: 11 amino acids. Germline V gives CDR1 SGHRS, CDR2 YFSETQ.

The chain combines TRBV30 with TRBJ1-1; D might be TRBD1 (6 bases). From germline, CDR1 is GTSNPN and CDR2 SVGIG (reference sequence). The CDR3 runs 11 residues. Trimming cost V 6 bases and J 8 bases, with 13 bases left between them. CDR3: CACTGTQEAFF. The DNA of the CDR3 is TGTGCCTGTACCGGGACACAAGAAGCTTTCTTT.

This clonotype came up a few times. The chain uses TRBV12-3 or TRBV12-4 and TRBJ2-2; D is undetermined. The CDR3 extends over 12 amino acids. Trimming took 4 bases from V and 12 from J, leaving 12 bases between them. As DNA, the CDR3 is TGTGCCAGCAGTTCCGGACCGGCGAAGCTGTTTTTT. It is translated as CASSSGPAKLFF.